This T cell receptor beta chain derives from a study of T cell responses to AZD1222 COVID-19 vaccine. Turning to the study itself: Second-dose intervals near 4 or 12 weeks were combined. Whole-study results and caveats: Two AZD1222 administrations were followed by greater Spike-specific TCR breadth and depth. Females outnumbered males among donors, who were mostly white British; clonal diversity was possibly underestimated.

Turning to this clone: Its specificity is unknown.

Produced via immunoSEQ multiplex PCR; TCRdb's table is partial and in-frame only. The profile shows 130,000 to 150,000 clones, roughly 89% of them singletons. CDR1 is SEHNR and CDR2 is FQNEAQ in the germline V gene (reference sequence). The CDR3 covers 11 residues. V lost 3 bases to trimming and J lost 11 bases, with 10 bases between them. This receptor was identified in an adult in good health. The specimen was peripheral blood, collected on day 0 of AZD1222 vaccination. The V and J genes are TRBV7-9 and TRBJ1-1; D unclear. The DNA for the CDR3 is TGTGCCAGCAGCTTGGAAGCCCGCGCTTTCTTT. Protein: CASSLEARAFF.